These 24 T cell receptor beta chains came from one sample sequenced in a study of control samples from healthy donors and cancer patients (dated by TCRdb to about 2020). Libraries were constructed by the immunoSEQ multiplex PCR assay. TCRdb mirrors the immuneACCESS table, restricted to in-frame sequences. Some clones are absent from its copies; in checked studies, under half trace to an unresolved V gene, and the reason for the others is unknown. Recorded for this sample are about 220,000 clones; roughly 94% of them occurred a single time. The top ten clones comprise over 1.2% of the sample. Specimen: blood. The receptor source for this set is a middle-aged man in good health.

The chain joins TRBV7-9 to TRBJ2-3; no reliable D call. V shed 1 base and J shed 9 bases, with 14 bases lying between them. This CDR3 is 14 amino acids long. CDR1 and CDR2 from the germline V gene are SEHNR and FQNEAQ (reference sequence). Written as DNA, the CDR3 is TGTGCCAGCAGCTTAGACTCAACAGATTTCACGCAGTATTTT. It yields the protein CASSLDSTDFTQYF.

V usage is TRBV2 and J usage is TRBJ1-2; D not resolved. V lost 4 bases and J lost 4, with 7 bases in between. The CDR3 is made up of 12 amino acids. CDR1 SNHLY and CDR2 FYNNEI come from the germline V gene. CDR3 in DNA: TGTGCCAGCAGTGGGGGTCCCTATGGCTACACCTTC. Translated, it gives CASSGGPYGYTF. The whole variable domain, filled in from reference TRBV2 and TRBJ1-2, reads EPEVTQTPSHQVTQMGQEVILRCVPISNHLYFYWYRQILGQKVEFLVSFYNNEISEKSEIFDDQFSVERPDGSNFTLKIRSTKLEDSAMYFCASSGGPYGYTFGSGTRLTVV.

The genes are TRBV3-1 (or the pseudogene TRBV3-2) and TRBJ1-4; D uncertain. Trimming took off 1 base at V and 13 bases at J, with 7 bases between the two ends. Germline V gives CDR1 LGHDT, CDR2 YNNKEL (reference sequence). The CDR3 contains 11 residues. The DNA for the CDR3 is TGTGCCAGCAGCCAAGCTAGGAGACTGTTTTTT. It is translated as CASSQARRLFF.

In its sample, this clone was seen once. The V call is TRBV7-9, the J call TRBJ1-1, with 10 bases matching TRBD1. V lost 5 bases, J lost 7 bases, and 10 bases stayed unmatched. Germline V CDR1 and CDR2: SEHNR, FQNEAQ (reference sequence). The CDR3 totals 15 residues. CDR3 in amino acids: CASSSGTGVRGEAFF. CDR3 DNA sequence: TGTGCCAGCAGCAGCGGGACAGGGGTGAGAGGTGAAGCTTTCTTT.

The V call is TRBV10-3, the J call TRBJ1-5; D may be TRBD1 (5 bases). The CDR3 extends over 14 amino acids. V shed 5 bases and J shed 3 bases, with 11 bases lying between them. Germline V gives CDR1 ENHRY, CDR2 SYGVKD. CDR3 region: CAISSGGFNQPQHF. The CDR3 DNA sequence: TGTGCCATCAGTAGTGGGGGGTTCAATCAGCCCCAGCATTTT.

The chain links TRBV18 to TRBJ1-2; a possible D gene is TRBD1 (5 bases). The CDR3 has 14 residues. From germline, CDR1 is KGHSH and CDR2 LQKENI. V was trimmed by 6 bases and J by 5 bases, leaving 16 bases between them. CDR3 sequence (DNA): TGTGCCAGCTCCTCCATAGGAGGGGCATATGGCTACACCTTC. Encoded protein: CASSSIGGAYGYTF. Full variable domain (remainder filled in from reference TRBV18 and TRBJ1-2): NAGVMQNPRHLVRRRGQEARLRCSPMKGHSHVYWYRQLPEEGLKFMVYLQKENIIDESGMPKERFSAEFPKEGPSILRIQQVVRGDSAAYFCASSSIGGAYGYTFGSGTRLTVV.

V and J are TRBV2 and TRBJ1-1; 8 bases are shared with TRBD1. The germline CDR1 and CDR2 sequences are SNHLY and FYNNEI. V was pared by 6 bases and J by 6 bases, with 6 bases of the junction left unmatched. CDR3 length: 13 residues. The CDR3 nucleotides are TGTGCCAGCAGGGGGCAGGGGGCCGCTGAAGCTTTCTTT. Its translation: CASRGQGAAEAFF.

This rearrangement joins TRBV28 to TRBJ2-4, with D possibly TRBD2 on 5 matching bases. In germline, CDR1 is MDHEN, CDR2 SYDVKM. The CDR3 covers 16 residues. V gave up 1 base and J gave up 4 bases, with 14 bases separating them. CDR3 sequence (DNA): TGTGCCAGCAGTTTATCGAGAGGGTTGGGGAAAAACATTCAGTACTTC. It codes for CASSLSRGLGKNIQYF.

CDR3 DNA sequence: TGTGCCAGCCGCGGTGGGGGCTTGGACACTGAAGCTTTCTTT. Protein: CASRGGGLDTEAFF. The chain carries TRBV6-5 and TRBJ1-1; possibly TRBD1 for D (6 bases). The CDR3 extends over 14 amino acids. Trimming took off 8 bases at V and 3 bases at J, with 16 bases between the two ends. Looked up from germline, CDR1 is MNHEY and CDR2 is SVGAGI.

This clone is a singleton in its sample. The gene calls are TRBV9 and TRBJ1-5; D might be TRBD1 (5 bases). The CDR3 runs 14 residues. The V end was cut by 5 bases, the J end by 4 bases, with 13 bases between. Germline V gives CDR1 SGDLS, CDR2 YYNGEE. CDR3 loop: CASSRDFVNQPQHF. DNA for the CDR3: TGTGCCAGCAGTCGGGACTTTGTTAATCAGCCCCAGCATTTT.

The genes are TRBV7-3 and TRBJ2-3; possibly TRBD1 for D (6 bases). CDR3 size: 16 residues. V was shortened by 2 bases and J by 4 bases, with 16 bases between the two germline ends. Looked up from germline, CDR1 is SGHTA and CDR2 is FQGTGA. This CDR3 is CASSLGGAGKPDTQYF. In DNA, the CDR3 is TGTGCCAGCAGCTTAGGGGGCGCAGGGAAACCAGATACGCAGTATTTT. Filled out from reference TRBV7-3 and TRBJ2-3, the complete variable domain reads GAGVSQTPSNKVTEKGKYVELRCDPISGHTALYWYRQSLGQGPEFLIYFQGTGAADDSGLPNDRFFAVRPEGSVSTLKIQRTERGDSAVYLCASSLGGAGKPDTQYFGPGTRLTVL.

This clone was found once. V is TRBV2 and J is TRBJ2-5, with TRBD1 matching over 8 bases. The CDR3 length is 13 residues. Germline V lookup: CDR1 SNHLY, CDR2 FYNNEI. Trimming cost V 5 bases and J 5 bases; bases outside gene matches: 4. CDR3 sequence (DNA): TGTGCCAGCAGTCAGGACAGGGCCGAGACCCAGTACTTC. Amino acid sequence: CASSQDRAETQYF.

The rearrangement joins TRBV6-2 or TRBV6-3 to TRBJ2-1, with D uncertain. The CDR3 consists of 13 residues. Per germline, CDR1 MNHEY and CDR2 SVGEGT. V lost 6 bases and J lost 0, with 6 bases in between. The CDR3 DNA follows: TGTGCCAGCAGCGCCGGCTCCTACAATGAGCAGTTCTTC. Its translation is CASSAGSYNEQFF.

Comments on this clone: The same CDR3 is also encoded by other DNA sequences in this sample. The V gene is TRBV2, the J gene TRBJ1-1; D is undetermined. Germline V gene sequence: CDR1 SNHLY, CDR2 FYNNEI. This CDR3 region has 13 residues. Between the trimmed V and J ends, which lost 5 bases and 1 base, there was a span of 8 bases. DNA for the CDR3: TGTGCCAGCAGTTTCACATGGAACACTGAAGCTTTCTTT. Protein product: CASSFTWNTEAFF. Full variable domain (remainder filled in from reference TRBV2 and TRBJ1-1): EPEVTQTPSHQVTQMGQEVILRCVPISNHLYFYWYRQILGQKVEFLVSFYNNEISEKSEIFDDQFSVERPDGSNFTLKIRSTKLEDSAMYFCASSFTWNTEAFFGQGTRLTVV.

The count of this clone is one. The rearrangement uses TRBV10-1 and TRBJ1-5, with 7 bases identical to TRBD1. The CDR3 contains 12 residues. The V gene end was trimmed by 10 bases and the J gene end by 2 bases; junction bases not matched to a gene: 2. Germline V CDR1 and CDR2: WNHNN, SYGVQD (reference sequence). This CDR3 is CATGQGNQPQHF. In DNA form, the CDR3 reads TGCGCCACTGGACAGGGCAATCAGCCCCAGCATTTT.

J is TRBJ1-1 and V is TRBV6-1, with D unclear. Germline V lookup: CDR1 MNHNS, CDR2 SASEGT. V was shortened by 1 base and J by 4 bases, with 10 bases between the two germline ends. CDR3 length: 14 residues. The CDR3, as DNA: TGTGCCAGCAGTGAAGTAGGACTTAGCACTGAAGCTTTCTTT. It specifies CASSEVGLSTEAFF.

The V gene is TRBV28, the J gene TRBJ2-7; 7 bases match TRBD2. The V segment lost 2 bases and the J segment 7 bases; nucleotides outside the gene matches: 2. The germline V gene has CDR1 MDHEN and CDR2 SYDVKM. This CDR3 spans 12 amino acids. The CDR3 reads CASSLQGGEQYV. The CDR3 coding sequence is TGTGCCAGCAGTTTACAGGGAGGGGAGCAGTACGTC.

V and J are TRBV30 and TRBJ2-4, with D unresolved. V lost 0 bases to trimming and J lost 0 bases, with 12 bases between them. Germline-derived CDR1 and CDR2 are GTSNPN and SVGIG (reference sequence). The CDR3 is made up of 16 amino acids. CDR3: CAWSVRTALAKNIQYF. CDR3 sequence (DNA): TGTGCCTGGAGTGTCCGGACGGCCCTAGCCAAAAACATTCAGTACTTC. The full variable domain, completed using reference TRBV30 and TRBJ2-4, is SQTIHQWPATLVQPVGSPLSLECTVEGTSNPNLYWYRQAAGRGLQLLFYSVGIGQISSEVPQNLSASRPQDRQFILSSKKLLLSDSGFYLCAWSVRTALAKNIQYFGAGTRLSVL.

The gene calls are TRBV1 and TRBJ2-7; no check of the table's D call, TRBD2, against the DNA was made. TRBV1 is a pseudogene locus. CDR3 length: 17 amino acids. The CDR3 DNA is TGCACCAGCAGCCATGACCTGGGCCAGCGGATGGGCTACGAGCAGTACGTC. The encoded protein is CTSSHDLGQRMGYEQYV.

Details on this clone: This specimen includes other DNA sequences encoding the same CDR3. The genes are TRBV10-1 and TRBJ2-5; D unresolved. The germline V and J ends were trimmed by 3 bases and 5 bases, with 10 bases remaining between them. CDR3 size: 13 residues. Germline CDR1 reads WNHNN; CDR2 reads SYGVQD (reference sequence). This CDR3 is CASSDPGMETQYF. CDR3 nucleotide sequence: TGCGCCAGCAGTGATCCGGGCATGGAGACCCAGTACTTC.

The chain has TRBV5-1 and TRBJ2-5, with TRBD1 matching over 9 bases. The CDR3 totals 17 residues. Germline values: CDR1 SGHRS, CDR2 YFSETQ. The V segment lost 2 bases and the J segment 0 bases; nucleotides outside the gene matches: 8. CDR3 loop: CASSLGGTGSHQETQYF. In nucleotides, the CDR3 is TGCGCCAGCAGCTTAGGCGGGACAGGGTCTCACCAAGAGACCCAGTACTTC.

This rearrangement joins TRBV7-2 to TRBJ1-1; D is unclear. This CDR3 has 15 residues. Germline CDR1 SGHTA, CDR2 FQGNSA. V shed 1 base and J shed 4 bases, with 13 bases lying between them. In nucleotides, the CDR3 is TGTGCCAGCAGCTTAGGAAGGGCGGGGTTCACTGAAGCTTTCTTT. This codes for CASSLGRAGFTEAFF.

The chain carries TRBV5-1 and TRBJ1-2; D is unclear. The CDR3 sequence is 14 residues long. Germline V CDR1 and CDR2: SGHRS, YFSETQ. V was clipped by 4 bases and J by 8 bases, with 18 bases between them. The CDR3 loop reads CASSEQRPGEGYTF. CDR3 nucleotide sequence: TGCGCCAGCAGCGAACAGAGGCCAGGTGAGGGCTACACCTTC.

In this sample, this clone turned up once. For the CDR3, the DNA is TGTGCCAGCTCAAAGGACAGCAATCAGCCCCAGCATTTT. Translation: CASSKDSNQPQHF. J is TRBJ1-5 and V is TRBV18; no clear D gene. The CDR3 has 13 amino acids. Trimming took 5 bases from V and 1 from J, leaving 6 bases between them. Germline assignment: CDR1 KGHSH and CDR2 LQKENI.